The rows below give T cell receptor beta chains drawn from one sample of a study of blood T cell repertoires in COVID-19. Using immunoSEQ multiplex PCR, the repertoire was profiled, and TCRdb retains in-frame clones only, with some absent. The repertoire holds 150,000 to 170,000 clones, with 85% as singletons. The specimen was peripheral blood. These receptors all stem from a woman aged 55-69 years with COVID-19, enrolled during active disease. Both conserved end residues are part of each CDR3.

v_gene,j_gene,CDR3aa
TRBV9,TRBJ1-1,CASSGDRGRAEAFF
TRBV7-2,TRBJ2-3,CASSPQDTQYF
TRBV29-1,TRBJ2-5,CSVARGRMETQYF
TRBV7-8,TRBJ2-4,CASSPTWREGKNIQYF
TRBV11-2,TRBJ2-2,CASSSPGLNTGWELFF
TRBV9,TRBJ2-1,CASSSRTAFSYNEQFF
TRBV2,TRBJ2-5,CASIQGWETQYF
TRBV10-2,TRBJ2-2,CAGRDGTNTGELFF
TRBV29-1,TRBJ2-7,CSVVFMEVRRNQISYEQYF
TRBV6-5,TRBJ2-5,CASETSGSETQYF